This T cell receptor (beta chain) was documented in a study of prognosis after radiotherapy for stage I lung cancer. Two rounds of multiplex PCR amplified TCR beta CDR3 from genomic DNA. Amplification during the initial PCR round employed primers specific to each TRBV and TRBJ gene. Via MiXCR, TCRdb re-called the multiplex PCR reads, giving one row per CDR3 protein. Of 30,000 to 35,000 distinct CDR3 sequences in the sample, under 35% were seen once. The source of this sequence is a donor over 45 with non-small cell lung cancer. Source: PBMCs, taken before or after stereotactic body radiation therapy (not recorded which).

DNA for the CDR3: TGTGCCAGCAGTGAAGGGTACCTGGTCCCGCCCTACAATGAGCAGTTCTTC. The encoded protein is CASSEGYLVPPYNEQFF. The chain carries TRBV6-1 and TRBJ2-1; D is unresolved. The CDR3 covers 17 residues. V lost 1 base, J lost 2 bases, and 15 bases lay in between. Germline V gene lookup returns CDR1 MNHNS and CDR2 SASEGT.